The clone carrying this TCR beta chain was counted between two and nine times. The antigen remains unidentified. V lost 7 bases and J lost 7, with 14 bases in between. The length of the CDR3 is 12 residues. CDR1 is SGHRS and CDR2 is YFSETQ in the germline V gene. Treatment defined: approximately nine-day PBMC culture with coronavirus spike peptide pools or control peptides (ViraFEST assay). Every well contained 1.5 million to 2.5 million PBMCs, which were grown with roughly 9.1 IU/ml IL-2 and 9 to 10 ug/ml peptide pools. The sample originates from a study of vaccination and CD4 T cells after COVID-19. As for the study in general: Median draw time for post-COVID samples was 101 days post-diagnosis (range 35 to 161). Notes on the study in general: Spike mono-reactivity applied to 304 of 307 vaccine-specific clones detected in convalescent patients.

The assay that was used to sequence DNA from cultured CD4+ T cells was the Oncomine TCR Beta short-read assay. TCRdb ran MiXCR on the PCR reads and lists one entry per CDR3 protein. The sample consists of about 24,000 distinct CDR3 sequences, 62% of them appearing once. Sample: CD4+ T cells from blood, cultured in vitro. The genes are TRBV5-1 and TRBJ1-2; D not certain. This TCR derives from a human donor who had recovered from COVID-19. The CDR3 protein is CASGRNPGGYTF. The CDR3 DNA reads TGCGCCAGCGGGAGGAACCCGGGTGGCTACACCTTC.